This T cell receptor (beta chain) was profiled in a study of cytomegalovirus exposure and HLA in healthy donors. This clone was counted between two and nine times. What it binds is unknown. The PCR employed 60 Vbeta primers together with 13 Jbeta primers. Only in-frame clones appear in the TCRdb table, and some are missing; sequencing was by immunoSEQ multiplex PCR. There are about 150,000 clones in the sample; approximately 80% occur only once, and about 6.4% lies in the top ten. This CDR3 has 11 residues. Germline CDR1 MNHEY, CDR2 SVGAGI. Trimming took off 5 bases at V and 8 bases at J, with 9 bases between the two ends. Study-wide results and limits: The later analysis indicated that the majority of CMV-associated TCR beta chains appeared HLA-restricted. An analysis that was carried out later associated 15,000 to 20,000 TCR beta sequences with HLA alleles at 0.05 false discovery rate. Per a prior analysis, the majority of TCR beta V segments were productive roughly 90% or roughly 30% of the time.

The origin of this receptor is a woman aged 50 to 60 in good health and CMV-seropositive. The genes are TRBV6-5 and TRBJ1-2, with D unclear. Material: PBMCs. The CDR3 loop is CASSETPGYTF. The CDR3 nucleotides are TGTGCCAGCAGTGAAACTCCGGGCTACACCTTC.